Listed below are T cell receptor beta chains from one sample, sequenced in a study of blood T cell repertoires in COVID-19. Clones were sequenced by immunoSEQ multiplex PCR, and TCRdb holds only the in-frame ones, with some missing. The table has roughly 130,000 clones, approximately 84% seen once; the top ten hold roughly 3.4%. Sequenced: PBMCs or T cells enriched from blood (not recorded which). These receptors were collected from a woman in her fifties or sixties with acute COVID-19. Each CDR3 is given with its conserved first and last residue. D genes are given only for firm matches. Not all rows give a size; the values are once, few, many and, for expanded clones, a class.

>TRBJ1-4|.|.|TRBV7-8
CASSLARAVNEKLFF
TGTGCCAGCAGCTTAGCGAGGGCAGTTAATGAAAAACTGTTTTTT
>TRBJ2-7|.|TRBD2|TRBV30
CAWSGGAGAREQYF
TGTGCCTGGAGTGGCGGAGCGGGGGCTCGTGAGCAGTACTTC
>TRBJ1-6|.|.|TRBV5-5
CASSAEQGGNSPLHF
TGTGCCAGCAGTGCCGAACAGGGCGGAAATTCACCCCTCCACTTT
>TRBJ1-1|.|.|TRBV30
CAWETAFGGRTEAFF
TGTGCCTGGGAGACAGCTTTTGGAGGGCGCACTGAAGCTTTCTTT
>TRBJ1-3|few|.|TRBV11-2
CASSLARTTDTGNTIYF
TGTGCCAGCAGCTTAGCCCGAACGACAGATACTGGAAACACCATATATTTT
>TRBJ2-1|few|TRBD2|TRBV4-1
CASSQVTSLAGGPLGQFF
TGCGCCAGCAGCCAAGTGACTTCATTAGCGGGAGGGCCGTTGGGTCAGTTCTTC
>TRBJ2-1|.|.|TRBV9
CASSLTRDNTYNEQFF
TGTGCCAGCAGCCTCACCCGGGACAATACCTACAATGAGCAGTTCTTC
>TRBJ1-1|.|.|TRBV5-5
CARSGGGTGQNTEAFF
TGTGCCCGCAGCGGGGGGGGTACAGGGCAGAACACTGAAGCTTTCTTT
>TRBJ1-1|.|.|TRBV18
CASSPGQQTMNTEAFF
TGTGCCAGCTCACCTGGACAGCAGACTATGAACACTGAAGCTTTCTTT
>TRBJ1-6|.|.|TRBV5-1
CASSVPGPNSPLHF
TGCGCCAGCAGCGTCCCGGGTCCCAATTCACCCCTCCACTTT
>TRBJ2-1|once|.|TRBV12-3/TRBV12-4
CASSSTTPEQFF
TGTGCCAGCAGTTCTACTACGCCTGAGCAGTTCTTC
>TRBJ2-7|.|TRBD2|TRBV7-2
CASSQTQGLVGRQYF
TGTGCCAGCAGCCAAACGCAGGGACTAGTGGGACGGCAGTACTTC
>TRBJ2-1|.|TRBD2|TRBV11-2
CASSGLAGGHGEQFF
TGTGCCAGCAGCGGACTAGCGGGAGGGCATGGTGAGCAGTTCTTC
>TRBJ2-7|.|.|TRBV6-5
CASRPTGNAAEQYF
TGTGCCAGCAGACCCACAGGGAACGCTGCCGAGCAGTACTTC
>TRBJ1-4|.|.|TRBV19
CASTARGTNEKLFF
TGTGCCAGTACAGCCAGGGGCACTAATGAAAAACTGTTTTTT
>TRBJ1-2|.|.|TRBV19
CASSPTDSMYGYTF
TGTGCCAGTAGCCCAACGGACAGCATGTATGGCTACACCTTC
>TRBJ1-1|.|TRBD1|TRBV3-1/TRBV3-2
CASSLGQGYMNTEAFF
TGTGCCAGCAGCCTCGGACAGGGCTATATGAACACTGAAGCTTTCTTT
>TRBJ1-6|.|.|TRBV28
CASSLAGGNSPLHF
TGTGCCAGCAGTTTAGCCGGGGGAAATTCACCCCTCCACTTT
>TRBJ2-3|.|TRBD2|TRBV24-1
CATSDPTSGTLDTQYF
TGTGCCACCAGTGATCCGACTAGCGGGACTTTAGATACGCAGTATTTT
>TRBJ1-4|.|.|TRBV6-2/TRBV6-3
CASSYGLRGLTTNEKLFF
TGTGCCAGCAGTTACGGGTTGAGGGGACTAACAACTAATGAAAAACTGTTTTTT
>TRBJ1-1|.|.|TRBV7-8
CASSLSWNTEAFF
TGTGCCAGCAGCTTAAGCTGGAACACTGAAGCTTTCTTT
>TRBJ2-1|.|.|TRBV7-9
CASSATRLAINEQFF
TGTGCCAGCAGCGCAACGAGGTTGGCTATAAATGAGCAGTTCTTC
>TRBJ1-5|.|TRBD1|TRBV27
CASSFGQDQPQHF
TGTGCCAGCAGTTTCGGACAGGATCAGCCCCAGCATTTT
>TRBJ2-3|.|.|TRBV7-9
CASSLVSGTDTQYF
TGTGCCAGCAGCTTAGTTAGCGGCACAGATACGCAGTATTTT
>TRBJ2-1|.|TRBD2|TRBV5-1
CASSLEVGLAGRNEQFF
TGCGCCAGCAGCTTGGAGGTTGGGCTAGCGGGAAGGAATGAGCAGTTCTTC
>TRBJ2-2|.|TRBD2|TRBV7-3
CASSLRGGAEELFF
TGTGCCAGCAGCCTTCGGGGGGGCGCGGAGGAGCTGTTTTTT
>TRBJ1-1|few|.|TRBV9
CASSVVWGAEAFF
TGTGCCAGCAGCGTAGTCTGGGGGGCTGAAGCTTTCTTT
>TRBJ1-4|many|.|TRBV5-6
CASSILTTNEKLFF
TGTGCCAGCAGCATACTGACAACTAATGAAAAACTGTTTTTT
>TRBJ2-1|.|TRBD2|TRBV4-2
CASRPHRTSGSNNEQFF
TGTGCCAGCAGACCCCACCGGACTAGCGGGAGTAACAATGAGCAGTTCTTC
>TRBJ1-2|.|.|TRBV27
CASSQKRSYGYTF
TGTGCCAGCAGTCAAAAGAGGAGCTATGGCTACACCTTC
>TRBJ2-3|.|TRBD2|TRBV2
CASSERLAGAGGGTDTQYF
TGTGCCAGCAGTGAAAGGCTAGCGGGAGCAGGAGGGGGCACAGATACGCAGTATTTT
>TRBJ1-3|.|TRBD1|TRBV6-5
CASRNRGTGNTIYF
TGTGCCAGCAGAAACAGGGGAACTGGAAACACCATATATTTT
>TRBJ2-5|.|TRBD1|TRBV29-1
CSVDRGRETQYF
TGCAGCGTAGACAGGGGGCGAGAGACCCAGTACTTC
>TRBJ2-1|.|TRBD2|TRBV7-8
CASSLTGLAEYNEQFF
TGTGCCAGCAGCCTTACGGGACTAGCGGAGTACAATGAGCAGTTCTTC
>TRBJ2-3|.|.|TRBV10-3
CAISESGGAGADTQYF
TGTGCCATCAGTGAGTCGGGCGGAGCGGGCGCAGATACGCAGTATTTT
>TRBJ1-2|.|TRBD1|TRBV19
CASSIPGGFGSGYTF
TGTGCCAGTAGTATTCCAGGGGGCTTTGGAAGTGGCTACACCTTC
>TRBJ1-6|.|.|TRBV28
CASSPTRQGRVSSPLHF
TGTGCCAGCAGTCCCACTCGCCAAGGGAGGGTTAGTTCACCCCTCCACTTT
>TRBJ2-7|few|TRBD1|TRBV11-2
CASSLRQGQYF
TGTGCCAGCAGCCTCCGACAGGGACAGTACTTC
>TRBJ1-1|.|.|TRBV6-4
CASSQGQNTEAFF
TGTGCCAGCAGTCAGGGGCAGAACACTGAAGCTTTCTTT
>TRBJ1-1|.|.|TRBV11-2
CASSFGPDTEAFF
TGTGCCAGCAGCTTTGGGCCCGACACTGAAGCTTTCTTT
>TRBJ2-7|.|TRBD1|TRBV29-1
CSVGTGTGAYEQYF
TGCAGCGTGGGAACCGGGACAGGGGCCTACGAGCAGTACTTC
>TRBJ1-1|.|.|TRBV4-1
CASSLGLRGPEAFF
TGCGCCAGCAGCCTGGGTCTTAGAGGGCCTGAAGCTTTCTTT
>TRBJ2-7|.|TRBD2|TRBV5-6
CASRLSGGSYEQYF
TGTGCCAGCAGACTTAGCGGGGGGTCCTACGAGCAGTACTTC
>TRBJ2-7|.|TRBD2|TRBV4-1
CASSQGSGSVYEQYF
TGCGCCAGCAGCCAGGGTAGCGGGAGCGTCTACGAGCAGTACTTC
>TRBJ2-5|.|TRBD2|TRBV6-5
CASSYPQREGEETQYF
TGTGCCAGCAGTTACCCCCAGCGGGAAGGGGAGGAGACCCAGTACTTC
>TRBJ1-2|.|.|TRBV5-1
CASSFQGRDGYTF
TGCGCCAGCAGCTTCCAGGGGAGGGATGGCTACACCTTC
>TRBJ2-3|.|.|TRBV4-3
CASSQVVLDTQYF
TGCGCCAGCAGCCAAGTGGTACTGGATACGCAGTATTTT
>TRBJ1-1|.|.|TRBV9
CASSSWTDSEAFF
TGTGCCAGCAGTAGCTGGACAGACTCTGAAGCTTTCTTT
>TRBJ2-7|once|.|TRBV3-1/TRBV3-2
CASSQGRVINEQYF
TGTGCCAGCAGCCAAGGACGGGTTATCAACGAGCAGTACTTC
>TRBJ1-2|.|TRBD1|TRBV5-1
CASVGTAISNYGYTF
TGCGCCAGCGTGGGGACAGCGATTTCTAACTATGGCTACACCTTC
>TRBJ1-2|.|TRBD1|TRBV29-1
CSVEGGQGAGGYTF
TGCAGCGTTGAAGGTGGACAGGGGGCAGGCGGCTACACCTTC
>TRBJ1-1|.|TRBD1|TRBV5-4
CASSLGRQGHNTEAFF
TGTGCCAGCAGCTTGGGGAGACAGGGACACAACACTGAAGCTTTCTTT
>TRBJ2-5|.|TRBD2|TRBV29-1
CSADRREGTQYF
TGCAGCGCCGACCGAAGGGAGGGGACCCAGTACTTC
>TRBJ2-4|.|TRBD1|TRBV7-9
CASSSWTGGNIQYF
TGTGCCAGCAGCTCTTGGACAGGGGGGAACATTCAGTACTTC
>TRBJ1-4|.|TRBD1|TRBV27
CASRGTAQQKLFF
TGTGCCAGCAGGGGGACAGCTCAACAGAAACTGTTTTTT
>TRBJ2-7|.|TRBD2|TRBV6-1
CASSEDASGSYEQYF
TGTGCCAGCAGTGAAGACGCTAGCGGCTCCTACGAGCAGTACTTC
>TRBJ2-7|.|.|TRBV6-1
CASSERWPSYEQYF
TGTGCCAGCAGTGAGCGGTGGCCCTCCTACGAGCAGTACTTC
>TRBJ1-1|.|.|TRBV18
CASSPRGPRRVGASPNTEAFF
TGTGCCAGCTCACCAAGAGGCCCTAGGAGGGTTGGGGCTTCTCCGAACACTGAAGCTTTCTTT
>TRBJ1-1|.|.|TRBV3-1/TRBV3-2
CASSHRAGKAEAFF
TGTGCCAGCAGCCACAGGGCGGGGAAGGCTGAAGCTTTCTTT